This T cell receptor (beta chain) was captured in a study of tissue T cells after allogeneic stem cell transplantation. Time point in this sample: mouse harvest day 7 after allogeneic transplant. Mouse grafts combined 10^7 T-cell-depleted bone marrow cells with 10^6 splenic CD5+ T cells. In this sample, this clone turned up a few times. The genes and germline here are from mouse. The read terminates 1 residue before the CDR3 end, so the remaining end is supplied by the germline J gene. TCRbeta CDR3 was sequenced at survey depth with template counts. Produced via immunoSEQ multiplex PCR; TCRdb's table is partial and in-frame only. The sample holds more than 10,000 clones, around two fifths seen once. Germline V lookup: CDR1 KGHTA, CDR2 FQNQQP. CDR3 length: 13 amino acids.

Sequenced input: skin. The J gene is TRBJ1-1, the V gene TRBV23; the D call TRBD1 from the table was never checked on the DNA. This TCR derives from a female BALB/c mouse given C57BL/6 T cells with graft-versus-host disease after an allogeneic hematopoietic cell transplant. The CDR3 loop is CSSSQQTNTEVFF. The sequenced CDR3 bases are TGCTCCAGCAGTCAACAAACAAACACAGAAGTCTTC. The full variable domain, completed using reference TRBV23 and TRBJ1-1, is DAAVTQKPRYLIKMKGQEAEMKCIPEKGHTAVFWYQQKQSKELKFLIYFQNQQPLDQIDMVKERFSAVCPSSSLCSLGIRTCEAEDSALYLCSSSQQTNTEVFFGKGTRLTVV.